The clone carrying this TCR beta chain was recorded at least ten times. Its antigen is undetermined. One heparinised blood draw, averaging roughly 110 mL, came from each donor. This specimen belongs to a study of beta chain features in type 1 diabetes. CDR1 is SQVTM and CDR2 is ANQGSEA in the germline V gene. Trimming cost V 8 bases and J 3 bases; bases outside gene matches: 6. The CDR3 is made up of 13 amino acids. General study results and limits: Using cDNA template may skew counts toward highly expressing activated cells.

Reverse transcribing all isolated RNA meant expressed TCRB transcripts were sequenced. Profiled with immunoSEQ multiplex PCR; TCRdb holds only in-frame clones, not every one. The table records about 180,000 clones, approximately 13% of them present only once. The sample taken for sequencing was central memory CD4+ T cells from blood. The chain couples TRBV29-1 to TRBJ2-2; 7 nucleotides align to TRBD1. The TCR was taken from a woman aged 18-29 years in good health. The CDR3 loop is CSSDRADTGELFF. The CDR3 DNA sequence: TGCAGCTCCGACAGGGCGGACACCGGGGAGCTGTTTTTT.